The clone carrying this TCR beta chain was observed a handful of times. TCR cDNA molecules each carried a unique molecular identifier. TCRdb re-analysed the 5' RACE reads in MiXCR, keeping a single row per CDR3 protein. Of more than 80,000 distinct CDR3 sequences listed, about 12% were seen once; the top ten hold about two fifths. This entry belongs to a study of spatial heterogeneity in lung cancer. Germline values: CDR1 LGHDT, CDR2 YNNKEL (reference sequence). CDR3 length: 14 amino acids. Trimming stripped 1 base from V and 0 bases from J, with 7 bases between. Indicated time point: sample taken at primary tumor resection.

The gene calls are TRBV3-1 and TRBJ2-7; D is ambiguous. This sequence originates from a male donor with early-stage non-small cell lung cancer. This specimen consisted of PBMCs, obtained at surgery. CDR3 in DNA: TGTGCCAGCAGCCAAGGACCCCGCTCCTACGAGCAGTACTTC. This encodes CASSQGPRSYEQYF.